The 26 T cell receptor beta chains listed next were all sequenced from one sample in a study of blood T cell repertoires in COVID-19. Data came from immunoSEQ multiplex PCR; TCRdb stores just in-frame clones and leaves some out. The data contain about 310,000 clones, 85% to 90% of them singletons. The sequencing sample was made of PBMCs or T cells enriched from blood (not recorded which). These receptors were collected from a woman aged 30 to 39 who had recovered from COVID-19.

This chain joins TRBV29-1 and TRBJ1-5; no firm D call. Germline CDR1 and CDR2: SQVTM and ANQGSEA. The CDR3 extends over 15 amino acids. V gave up 7 bases and J gave up 0 bases, with 16 bases separating them. Here the CDR3 reads CSAQVQEDSNQPQHF. The CDR3 bases are TGCAGCGCACAAGTCCAGGAAGATAGCAATCAGCCCCAGCATTTT.

This clone was counted once. The V call is TRBV30, the J call TRBJ2-3, with D perhaps matching TRBD1 (6 bases). Germline V gene lookup returns CDR1 GTSNPN and CDR2 SVGIG (reference sequence). There are 13 residues in the CDR3. V shed 1 base and J shed 11 bases, with 16 bases lying between them. The CDR3 reads CAWSGLGGWGQYF. Here the CDR3 DNA reads TGTGCCTGGAGTGGCCTAGGGGGTTGGGGGCAGTATTTT.

The CDR3 coding sequence is TGTGCCACCAGCAGAGAAACTACAATGGGCTACGAGCAGTACTTC. Translated: CATSRETTMGYEQYF. The chain couples TRBV15 to TRBJ2-7; D ambiguous. Trimming removed 0 bases at V and 3 bases at J, with 12 bases between. The CDR3 has 15 residues. Germline V CDR1 and CDR2: LNHNV, YYDKDF (reference sequence).

This sequence joins TRBV18 and TRBJ2-5; 7 bases are shared with TRBD1. Germline V gene data show CDR1 as KGHSH and CDR2 as LQKENI. J lost 1 base, V lost 3 bases, and 2 bases had no gene match. This CDR3 region has 14 residues. CDR3 nucleotides: TGTGCCAGCTCACCCGGGGACAGCCAAGAGACCCAGTACTTC. Amino acid sequence: CASSPGDSQETQYF. The whole variable domain, filled in from reference TRBV18 and TRBJ2-5, reads NAGVMQNPRHLVRRRGQEARLRCSPMKGHSHVYWYRQLPEEGLKFMVYLQKENIIDESGMPKERFSAEFPKEGPSILRIQQVVRGDSAAYFCASSPGDSQETQYFGPGTRLLVL.

This chain connects TRBV7-9 to TRBJ2-1, with TRBD2 matching over 9 bases. After removal of 3 bases from V and 1 base from J, the junction contained 10 bases not matched to a gene. Germline CDR1 reads SEHNR; CDR2 reads FQNEAQ (reference sequence). The CDR3 totals 18 residues. In DNA form, the CDR3 reads TGTGCCAGCAGCTTTGGGATAGCGGGAGAAGAATCCTACAATGAGCAGTTCTTC. Its translation is CASSFGIAGEESYNEQFF.

In this sample, this clone turned up a few times. CDR3 DNA: TGTGCCAGCAGTGAATTCACTCAAGCCTATGGCTACACCTTC. This codes for CASSEFTQAYGYTF. The J gene is TRBJ1-2, the V gene TRBV6-1; D is unclear. The germline gives CDR1 MNHNS, CDR2 SASEGT. The CDR3 totals 14 residues. With 2 bases removed from V and 4 bases from J, the gap between germline ends came to 11 bases.

V is TRBV7-2 and J is TRBJ2-5; 14 bases map to TRBD2. The V and J ends lost 4 bases and 5 bases, in that order; junction bases with no gene match: 12. This CDR3 is built from 18 residues. The V gene's germline CDR1 is SGHTA and CDR2 FQGNSA. CDR3 nucleotides: TGTGCCAGCAGCTCGGGACTAGCGGGAGTTAATGCTTGGGAGACCCAGTACTTC. Protein sequence: CASSSGLAGVNAWETQYF.

This clone was recorded once. The V and J genes are TRBV5-1 and TRBJ1-4; D is uncertain. Germline V lookup: CDR1 SGHRS, CDR2 YFSETQ. V dropped 1 base and J dropped 5 bases, with 12 bases sitting between them. This CDR3 is built from 15 residues. CDR3 sequence reads: CASSLLGPTNEKLFF. CDR3 coding DNA: TGCGCCAGCAGCTTGCTTGGGCCTACCAATGAAAAACTGTTTTTT.

The chain uses TRBV6-5 and TRBJ1-5; D may be TRBD1 (5 bases). The V end was cut by 0 bases, the J end by 7 bases, with 13 bases between. The CDR3 is 15 amino acids. The germline CDR1 and CDR2 sequences are MNHEY and SVGAGI. This chain's CDR3 is CASSYSKGAAQPQHF. The CDR3 DNA reads as TGTGCCAGCAGTTACTCGAAAGGGGCAGCGCAGCCCCAGCATTTT.

The gene calls are TRBV30 and TRBJ1-1; D not resolved. Germline V gene sequence: CDR1 GTSNPN, CDR2 SVGIG (reference sequence). This CDR3 is built from 13 residues. Trimming removed 3 bases from V and 2 bases from J, with 10 bases in between. The CDR3 region is CAWSGGPNTEAFF. DNA for the CDR3: TGTGCCTGGAGCGGTGGGCCCAACACTGAAGCTTTCTTT.

This rearrangement joins TRBV19 to TRBJ1-3; D remains unclear. The CDR3 loop spans 14 amino acids. Germline CDR1 and CDR2: LNHDA and SQIVND (reference sequence). V was clipped by 1 base and J by 4 bases, with 8 bases between them. The CDR3 DNA reads TGTGCCAGTAGTATAGCTCAGGCCGGAAACACCATATATTTT. Translation gives CASSIAQAGNTIYF. The complete variable domain, with remaining parts taken from reference TRBV19 and TRBJ1-3, reads DGGITQSPKYLFRKEGQNVTLSCEQNLNHDAMYWYRQDPGQGLRLIYYSQIVNDFQKGDIAEGYSVSREKKESFPLTVTSAQKNPTAFYLCASSIAQAGNTIYFGEGSWLTVV.

This sequence joins TRBV19 and TRBJ2-1, with D unresolved. V was trimmed by 1 base and J by 10 bases, leaving 11 bases between them. The length of the CDR3 is 13 residues. Germline loops: CDR1 LNHDA, CDR2 SQIVND (reference sequence). The CDR3 bases are TGTGCCAGTAGTATAGTTTCCAGCGCAGAGCAGTTCTTC. It specifies CASSIVSSAEQFF.

This clone was recorded only once. The chain couples TRBV11-2 to TRBJ1-1; a weak D match, TRBD1 (5 bases). With 5 bases removed from V and 1 base from J, the gap between germline ends came to 8 bases. Per the germline V gene, CDR1 is SGHAT and CDR2 is FQNNGV. The CDR3 has 13 amino acids. CDR3 coding DNA: TGTGCCAGCAGCAACGGACAGAACACTGAAGCTTTCTTT. It encodes CASSNGQNTEAFF.

The gene calls are TRBV7-2 and TRBJ2-2, with D perhaps matching TRBD2 (6 bases). Germline CDR1 reads SGHTA; CDR2 reads FQGNSA. With 7 bases removed from V and 2 bases from J, the gap between germline ends came to 11 bases. This CDR3 spans 14 amino acids. As DNA, the CDR3 is TGTGCCAGCAACCGGGACTCTAACACCGGGGAGCTGTTTTTT. Translating it yields CASNRDSNTGELFF.

The CDR3 spells CASSPLRPAGTDQETQYF. In DNA form, the CDR3 reads TGTGCCAGCTCACCACTGCGACCCGCTGGGACAGACCAAGAGACCCAGTACTTC. This chain uses TRBV18 with TRBJ2-5, with 7 positions matching TRBD1. This CDR3 has 18 residues. Germline-derived CDR1 and CDR2 are KGHSH and LQKENI. V was pared by 1 base and J by 0 bases, with 11 bases of the junction left unmatched.

V gene TRBV12-3 or TRBV12-4 combines with J gene TRBJ1-2, with TRBD1 as a possible D gene (5 bases). CDR3 length equals 12 residues. The V end was cut by 2 bases, the J end by 6 bases, with 7 bases between. The CDR3 loop is CASSLQGHGYTF. The DNA for the CDR3 is TGTGCCAGCAGTTTACAGGGCCATGGCTACACCTTC.

The V call is TRBV6-4, the J call TRBJ2-1, with D tentatively TRBD2 (6 bases). CDR3 length: 12 residues. Trimming removed 10 bases from V and 15 bases from J, with 22 bases in between. CDR1 MRHNA and CDR2 SNTAGT come from the germline V gene. The DNA of the CDR3 is TGTGCCACTACGACCCCGGGACTTCTGTTGTTCTTC. It yields the protein CATTTPGLLLFF.

The chain combines TRBV5-1 with TRBJ1-6, with D possibly matching TRBD1 (5 bases). V dropped 6 bases and J dropped 8 bases, with 15 bases sitting between them. The germline CDR1 and CDR2 sequences are SGHRS and YFSETQ. The CDR3 has 14 amino acids. The CDR3 here is CASKPDNADSPLHF. The CDR3 bases are TGCGCCAGCAAACCGGACAACGCAGATTCACCCCTCCACTTT.

This rearrangement joins TRBV18 to TRBJ1-1, with 8 positions matching TRBD1. Germline V gene sequence: CDR1 KGHSH, CDR2 LQKENI. The J segment lost 4 bases and the V segment lost 2 bases, leaving 3 bases of the junction unmatched. CDR3 length equals 14 residues. For the CDR3, the DNA is TGTGCCAGCTCACCAACTACAGGGGGCACTGAAGCTTTCTTT. Translation gives CASSPTTGGTEAFF.

As for this clone: The junction departs from the called germline gene at one end, perhaps through a read error. The CDR3 DNA follows: TGTGCCAGCCGGACAGGGAATTATGACAAACTGTTTTTT. Translated: CASRTGNYDKLFF. The chain carries TRBV7-9 and TRBJ1-4, with 8 bases lining up with TRBD1. Germline V gene sequence: CDR1 SEHNR, CDR2 FQNEAQ (reference sequence). The CDR3 length is 13 residues.

This sequence joins TRBV7-2 and TRBJ2-7, with no clear D. V dropped 1 base and J dropped 0 bases, with 7 bases sitting between them. The germline CDR1 and CDR2 sequences are SGHTA and FQGNSA. This CDR3 has 14 residues. The CDR3 sequence is CASSLGLYSYEQYF. CDR3 bases: TGTGCCAGCAGCTTAGGTCTCTACTCCTACGAGCAGTACTTC. Looking up the rest from reference TRBV7-2 and TRBJ2-7 gives the full variable domain: GAGVSQSPSNKVTEKGKDVELRCDPISGHTALYWYRQSLGQGLEFLIYFQGNSAPDKSGLPSDRFSAERTGGSVSTLTIQRTQQEDSAVYLCASSLGLYSYEQYFGPGTRLTVT.

The chain uses TRBV9 and TRBJ2-5; 7 bases match TRBD1. CDR3 length: 14 amino acids. Germline values: CDR1 SGDLS, CDR2 YYNGEE. Trimming cost V 3 bases and J 4 bases; bases outside gene matches: 6. The CDR3: CASSALTGLETQYF. The CDR3 DNA reads TGTGCCAGCAGCGCGTTGACAGGGCTAGAGACCCAGTACTTC.

The chain employs TRBV29-1 and TRBJ2-2; TRBD1 matches 7 bases. The ends lost 7 bases at V and 0 bases at J; junction bases unmatched: 11. Germline V CDR1 and CDR2: SQVTM, ANQGSEA. The CDR3 runs to 16 residues. CDR3 sequence reads: CSASQQGPPNTGELFF. CDR3 DNA: TGCAGCGCCTCCCAACAGGGGCCGCCGAACACCGGGGAGCTGTTTTTT.

The chain uses TRBV30 and TRBJ1-1, with D tentatively TRBD1 (6 bases). The V and J ends lost 0 bases and 3 bases respectively, with 8 bases between them. Germline V CDR1 and CDR2: GTSNPN, SVGIG (reference sequence). The CDR3 length is 13 residues. The CDR3 DNA follows: TGTGCCTGGAGTGTACAGGGCGACACTGAAGCTTTCTTT. Its translation is CAWSVQGDTEAFF.

This clone was recorded only once. The chain combines TRBV6-4 with TRBJ1-1; D gene ambiguous. Trimming took 3 bases from V and 5 from J, leaving 13 bases between them. This CDR3 comprises 14 residues. Germline V lookup: CDR1 MRHNA, CDR2 SNTAGT. The CDR3 protein is CASSEVLLSTEAFF. In DNA form, the CDR3 reads TGTGCCAGCAGTGAGGTGTTGTTGAGTACTGAAGCTTTCTTT.

The rearrangement joins TRBV7-6 to TRBJ2-7; 11 nucleotides match TRBD2. V trimming: 6 bases; J trimming: 2 bases; junction bases outside the gene matches: 12. The CDR3 has 17 residues. Looked up from germline, CDR1 is SGHVS and CDR2 is FNYEAQ. The DNA of the CDR3 is TGTGCCAGCAGTCAGAGGGGACGGGGACTAGCGGCCTACGAGCAGTACTTC. As protein: CASSQRGRGLAAYEQYF. Looking up the rest from reference TRBV7-6 and TRBJ2-7 gives the full variable domain: GAGVSQSPRYKVTKRGQDVALRCDPISGHVSLYWYRQALGQGPEFLTYFNYEAQQDKSGLPNDRFSAERPEGSISTLTIQRTEQRDSAMYRCASSQRGRGLAAYEQYFGPGTRLTVT.